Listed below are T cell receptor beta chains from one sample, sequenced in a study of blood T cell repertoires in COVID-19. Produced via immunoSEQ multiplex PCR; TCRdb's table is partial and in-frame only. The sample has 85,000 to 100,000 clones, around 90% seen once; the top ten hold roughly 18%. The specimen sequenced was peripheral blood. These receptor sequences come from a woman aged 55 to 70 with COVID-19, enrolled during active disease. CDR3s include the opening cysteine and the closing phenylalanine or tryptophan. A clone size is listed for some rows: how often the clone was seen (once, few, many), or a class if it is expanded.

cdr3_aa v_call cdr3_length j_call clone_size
CSVGTGLNLYGYTF TRBV29-1 14 TRBJ1-2 once
CASSPFGGEETQYF TRBV7-2 14 TRBJ2-5 once
CASRNTVVSPLHF TRBV3-1/TRBV3-2 13 TRBJ1-6 .
CASSLGPGDTIYF TRBV7-9 13 TRBJ1-3 .
CASSKHGTGKVEAFF TRBV19 15 TRBJ1-1 .
CASSQATGPMGYTF TRBV4-2 14 TRBJ1-2 .
CASSLRASSNQPQHF TRBV5-6 15 TRBJ1-5 .
CASSLAQDYGYTF TRBV28 13 TRBJ1-2 once
CASSRGGLDGAEAFF TRBV27 15 TRBJ1-1 .
CASSPTRGVGNTIYF TRBV27 15 TRBJ1-3 .
CASSLAGRDSPLHF TRBV7-2 14 TRBJ1-6 .
CASRQTQGRGETQYF TRBV7-6 15 TRBJ2-5 .
CSAGTVFGEQFF TRBV29-1 12 TRBJ2-1 .
CASRRQGEYEQYF TRBV6-5 13 TRBJ2-7 .
CASTWTGGGRTEAFF TRBV5-1 15 TRBJ1-1 .
CASREDRGLRETQYF TRBV7-2 15 TRBJ2-5 .
CSAATEETQYF TRBV20-1 11 TRBJ2-5 .
CASSRGQLTEAFF TRBV6-5 13 TRBJ1-1 once
CASNPQGAGNQPQHF TRBV19 15 TRBJ1-5 .
CASSLAPTGVSRQPQHF TRBV5-8 17 TRBJ1-5 .
CASSLVGAIAKNIQYF TRBV11-2 16 TRBJ2-4 .
CASSQEDRGGNEQFF TRBV4-1 15 TRBJ2-1 .
CASARVSGTNEKLFF TRBV19 15 TRBJ1-4 .
CASSQEGTSGAYEQYF TRBV4-2 16 TRBJ2-7 .
CASSPQGPLPYGYTF TRBV9 15 TRBJ1-2 .
CASSLIQGAAGELFF TRBV7-6 15 TRBJ2-2 .
CASLRSASGSTSTDTQYF TRBV19 18 TRBJ2-3 .
CASSPRGSGANVLTF TRBV7-2 15 TRBJ2-6 .
CASSYGRALSGNTIYF TRBV6-5 16 TRBJ1-3 .
CASSMDRNQPQHF TRBV19 13 TRBJ1-5 once
CASRHIGRGNYGYTF TRBV7-8 15 TRBJ1-2 .
CSAARGVRTNTEAFF TRBV29-1 15 TRBJ1-1 .
CASSHGQPGSYGYTF TRBV6-2/TRBV6-3 15 TRBJ1-2 .
CASSELVTANYGYTF TRBV25-1 15 TRBJ1-2 once
CASSRGTDTQYF TRBV7-3 12 TRBJ2-3 .
CASSSDNNYGYTF TRBV2 13 TRBJ1-2 .
CASSLVPTAGTPLHF TRBV7-9 15 TRBJ1-6 .
CATSTWGGSYNEQFF TRBV15 15 TRBJ2-1 .
CASSSDRGFGELFF TRBV6-2/TRBV6-3 14 TRBJ2-2 once
CASRDRTSGGRADTQYF TRBV12-2 17 TRBJ2-3 .
CASSLDGGIYNEQFF TRBV7-6 15 TRBJ2-1 .
CASRQRTSGEYEQYF TRBV6-6 15 TRBJ2-7 .
CASSLGGTSAYEQYF TRBV11-3 15 TRBJ2-7 .